A selection of T cell receptor beta chains follows, all from one sample in a study of T cell responses to AZD1222 COVID-19 vaccine. Libraries were prepared by immunoSEQ multiplex PCR; TCRdb keeps only in-frame clonotypes and omits some of them. The data contain some 130,000 clones, about 80% of them singletons. The sequencing here drew on peripheral blood, taken on day 0 of AZD1222 vaccination. Every receptor here comes from an adult in good health. The CDR3 runs from the conserved cysteine through the conserved F or W. A D gene is named only where the DNA matches it firmly. For some rows the clone size is stated as once, few or many, or as a class when expanded; others skip it.

v_call	clone_size	d_call	j_call	cdr3_nt	cdr3_aa
TRBV24-1	-	TRBD1	TRBJ1-1	TGTGCCACCAGTGATCCTAGGACAGGGGGGACTGAAGCTTTCTTT	CATSDPRTGGTEAFF
TRBV5-1	-	-	TRBJ2-2	TGCGCCAGCAGTTCTAGTCGTACCGGGGAGCTGTTTTTT	CASSSSRTGELFF
TRBV12-3/TRBV12-4	-	-	TRBJ1-1	TGTGCCAGCAGTTCGGGGTTCGGCACTGAAGCTTTCTTT	CASSSGFGTEAFF
TRBV6-5	-	-	TRBJ1-5	TGTGCCAGCAGCTTGACGCCTTCCAATCAGCCCCAGCATTTT	CASSLTPSNQPQHF
TRBV27	-	TRBD1	TRBJ1-1	TGTGCCAGCAGTTTGTCAGGGGGCGTCTTTACTGAAGCTTTCTTT	CASSLSGGVFTEAFF
TRBV5-4	-	TRBD2	TRBJ2-7	TGTGCCAGCAGCCGAGCGCGGGGGGACTCCTACGAGCAGTACTTC	CASSRARGDSYEQYF
TRBV4-2	-	TRBD1	TRBJ2-5	TGTGCCAGCAGCCTGAGACAGGGTGATCAAGAGACCCAGTACTTC	CASSLRQGDQETQYF
TRBV28	-	-	TRBJ1-5	TGTGCCAGCAGTCCGCTATACAGGTCTCGGCAGCCCCAGCATTTT	CASSPLYRSRQPQHF
TRBV7-8	-	TRBD2	TRBJ2-7	TGTGCCAGCAGCTTAGGGGCGGGGGGCGTCTCCTACGAGCAGTACTTC	CASSLGAGGVSYEQYF
TRBV28	-	-	TRBJ1-2	TGTGCCAGCAGCGTAGTATTACCGGGCTATGGCTACACCTTC	CASSVVLPGYGYTF
TRBV30	-	TRBD2	TRBJ2-7	TGTGCCTGCCTAGCGGGGGGTACCTACGAGCAGTACTTC	CACLAGGTYEQYF
TRBV29-1	-	TRBD1	TRBJ1-2	TGCAGCGTGGACTGGACAGGGGAGCGTGGCTACACCTTC	CSVDWTGERGYTF
TRBV18	-	-	TRBJ1-1	TGTGCCAGCTCACCGTCAGTGGGAGCTGAAGCTTTCTTT	CASSPSVGAEAFF
TRBV7-2	-	-	TRBJ2-3	TGTGCCAGCAGCTTATATAGCGGTCCACCTCCAGGTACGCAGTATTTT	CASSLYSGPPPGTQYF
TRBV28	-	-	TRBJ1-2	TGTGCCAGCAGTTTTAGGGGCGGGTCTCTAAGAGATGGCTACACCTTC	CASSFRGGSLRDGYTF
TRBV6-1	-	-	TRBJ1-4	TGTGCCAGCAGTGAAGCTAAGGGGAAGGCGGAAAAACTGTTTTTT	CASSEAKGKAEKLFF
TRBV6-5	-	TRBD1	TRBJ1-5	TGTGCCAGCAGACCCCAGGGGGGTAGCAATCAGCCCCAGCATTTT	CASRPQGGSNQPQHF
TRBV30	-	-	TRBJ1-2	TGTGCCTGGAGCAGACAGAGCTATGGCTACACCTTC	CAWSRQSYGYTF
TRBV10-3	once	-	TRBJ2-7	TGTGCCATCAGTGAGTCGCCAGCCTCCTTGGAGCAGTACTTC	CAISESPASLEQYF
TRBV6-5	-	TRBD1	TRBJ2-2	TGTGCCAGCAGGTACAGGGGGAACACCGGGGAGCTGTTTTTT	CASRYRGNTGELFF
TRBV5-1	-	-	TRBJ2-3	TGCGCCAGCAGCCTCGGGACTCCCACAGATACGCAGTATTTT	CASSLGTPTDTQYF
TRBV5-1	-	TRBD2	TRBJ2-5	TGCGCCAGCAGCTTGGAGAGTAGCGGGGGCCAAGAGACCCAGTACTTC	CASSLESSGGQETQYF
TRBV7-3	-	TRBD1	TRBJ1-6	TGTGCCAGCAGCTTAGCTGGACAGGGGAATTCACCCCTCCACTTT	CASSLAGQGNSPLHF
TRBV5-1	-	-	TRBJ1-3	TGCGCCAGCAGCTTGGATGGGAGGGGGACTGTTATCTCTGGAAACACCATATATTTT	CASSLDGRGTVISGNTIYF
TRBV27	many	TRBD1	TRBJ2-7	TGTGCCAGCAGTTCTCAACTAGGGGGCGGCCAGTACTTC	CASSSQLGGGQYF
TRBV28	-	-	TRBJ1-2	TGTGCCATCTTAAACGGGGGTTACGGCTACACCTTC	CAILNGGYGYTF
TRBV19	-	TRBD1	TRBJ1-5	TGTGCCAGTAGTACTACAGGGGGTGGTGGGCAGCCCCAGCATTTT	CASSTTGGGGQPQHF
TRBV19	-	TRBD1	TRBJ2-5	TGTGCCAGTAGTGGGACAGGGGGGAAAGAGACCCAGTACTTC	CASSGTGGKETQYF
TRBV7-9	-	-	TRBJ2-7	TGTGCCAGCAGCGCGGACAGACCTTTCGGGCAGTACTTC	CASSADRPFGQYF
TRBV3-1/TRBV3-2	-	-	TRBJ1-6	TGTGCCAGCAGCCAAGTAAAAAACGCCCTCCACTTT	CASSQVKNALHF
TRBV3-1/TRBV3-2	-	-	TRBJ2-5	TGTGCCAGCAGCCTCGAAGAGACCCAGTACTTC	CASSLEETQYF
TRBV5-4	-	TRBD1	TRBJ2-2	TGTGCCAGCAGCTCAGACAGGGGGCGCGACACCGGGGAGCTGTTTTTT	CASSSDRGRDTGELFF
TRBV18	-	-	TRBJ1-1	TGTGCCAGCTCACCGACTGGGGACACTGAAGCTTTCTTT	CASSPTGDTEAFF
TRBV6-5	-	-	TRBJ2-3	TGTGCCAGCAAAGCCCTGGGCGCCGGAGATACGCAGTATTTT	CASKALGAGDTQYF